Following are 10 T cell receptor beta chains from one sample sequenced in a study of shared clonotypes between healthy human individuals. Data came from immunoSEQ multiplex PCR; TCRdb stores just in-frame clones and leaves some out. Of 850,000 to 1,200,000 clones in the sample, 65% to 75% were seen once. Sample: memory CD4+ T cells sorted from blood. The subset: CD45RA-negative fraction. The receptors were gathered from a man between 18 and 29 years old in good health.

This chain joins TRBV9 and TRBJ2-2, with 10 bases identical to TRBD1. This CDR3 contains 17 residues. Germline CDR1 is SGDLS and CDR2 is YYNGEE. Trimming at V came to 0 bases and at J to 10 bases, leaving 12 bases not matched to a gene. This chain's CDR3 is CASSVVPETGGYEELFF. For the CDR3, the DNA is TGTGCCAGCAGCGTAGTGCCCGAGACAGGGGGCTACGAGGAGCTGTTTTTT.

The chain recombines TRBV5-1 with TRBJ2-6, with D possibly being TRBD1 (5 bases). The germline gives CDR1 SGHRS, CDR2 YFSETQ. The CDR3 extends over 16 amino acids. The V gene lost 0 bases and the J gene lost 0 bases, with 7 bases spanning the gap. Here the CDR3 DNA reads TGCGCCAGCAGCTTGGAGCAGGGCTCTGGGGCCAACGTCCTGACTTTC. It is translated as CASSLEQGSGANVLTF.

The chain's CDR3 is CASSLALVTGELFF. CDR3 nucleotides: TGTGCCAGCAGCTTAGCGTTAGTTACCGGGGAGCTGTTTTTT. The rearrangement links TRBV11-2 to TRBJ2-2; D remains ambiguous. This CDR3 region has 14 residues. Germline CDR1 is SGHAT and CDR2 is FQNNGV. V dropped 1 base and J dropped 5 bases, with 8 bases sitting between them.

The J gene is TRBJ2-5, the V gene TRBV2; D not resolved. The last part of the DNA fits TRBJ2-7 better; the J call may be wrong. The CDR3 totals 11 residues. CDR1 and CDR2 (germline): SNHLY, FYNNEI. The CDR3 nucleotides read TGTGCCAGCAGTTACTCCTACGAGCAGTACTTC. Translating it yields CASSYSYEQYF.

About this clone: A much larger clone sits a single nucleotide away, making a read error possible. The sample holds other DNA sequences that translate to the same CDR3. The rearrangement uses TRBV30 and TRBJ1-5; 7 bases align to TRBD1. In germline, CDR1 is GTSNPN, CDR2 SVGIG (reference sequence). The V segment lost 1 base and the J segment 6 bases; nucleotides outside the gene matches: 3. The CDR3 has 13 amino acids. This chain's CDR3 is CAWSGQGTQPQHF. As DNA, the CDR3 is TGTGCCTGGAGTGGACAGGGAACTCAGCCCCAGCATTTT.

The CDR3 here is CASSPKDSGNTEAFF. In DNA form, the CDR3 reads TGTGCCAGCTCACCAAAAGACAGTGGGAACACTGAAGCTTTCTTT. The V call is TRBV18, the J call TRBJ1-1; TRBD1 is a possible D gene (5 bases). Germline loops: CDR1 KGHSH, CDR2 LQKENI. The CDR3 is made up of 15 amino acids. V was trimmed by 2 bases and J by 1 base, leaving 11 bases between them. The complete variable domain, with remaining parts taken from reference TRBV18 and TRBJ1-1, reads NAGVMQNPRHLVRRRGQEARLRCSPMKGHSHVYWYRQLPEEGLKFMVYLQKENIIDESGMPKERFSAEFPKEGPSILRIQQVVRGDSAAYFCASSPKDSGNTEAFFGQGTRLTVV.

This clone was recorded many times. This chain joins TRBV7-2 and TRBJ2-7, with D maybe TRBD2 (6 bases). The CDR3 extends over 13 amino acids. With 5 bases removed from V and 6 bases from J, the gap between germline ends came to 14 bases. Per the germline V gene, CDR1 is SGHTA and CDR2 is FQGNSA. The DNA of the CDR3 is TGTGCCAGCAGCCCGACCGGGAGACCCGAGCAGTACTTC. It encodes CASSPTGRPEQYF.

The V call is TRBV19, the J call TRBJ2-3, with 11 bases fitting TRBD2. V lost 4 bases to trimming and J lost 0 bases; unmatched junction nucleotides: 3. CDR3 length equals 16 residues. Germline-derived CDR1 and CDR2 are LNHDA and SQIVND (reference sequence). This CDR3 reads CASSTGTSGSTDTQYF. The CDR3, as DNA: TGTGCCAGTAGTACCGGGACTAGCGGCAGCACAGATACGCAGTATTTT.

The chain links TRBV15 to TRBJ1-2; D might be TRBD1 (5 bases). This CDR3 region has 14 residues. CDR1 and CDR2 (germline): LNHNV, YYDKDF (reference sequence). The V end was cut by 3 bases, the J end by 2 bases, with 10 bases between. CDR3 residues: CATSSDSPNYGYTF. The CDR3 region has the DNA TGTGCCACCAGCAGTGACAGCCCGAACTATGGCTACACCTTC. Full variable domain (remainder filled in from reference TRBV15 and TRBJ1-2): DAMVIQNPRYQVTQFGKPVTLSCSQTLNHNVMYWYQQKSSQAPKLLFHYYDKDFNNEADTPDNFQSRRPNTSFCFLDIRSPGLGDTAMYLCATSSDSPNYGYTFGSGTRLTVV.

V is TRBV9 and J is TRBJ1-1; the D is unclear. The CDR3 contains 14 residues. Looked up from germline, CDR1 is SGDLS and CDR2 is YYNGEE. V dropped 0 bases and J dropped 2 bases, with 8 bases sitting between them. CDR3 protein: CASSVVRDNTEAFF. In DNA, the CDR3 is TGTGCCAGCAGCGTAGTTAGGGATAACACTGAAGCTTTCTTT.